The next 19 T cell receptor beta chains were all read from a single sample in a study of T cell responses to AZD1222 COVID-19 vaccine. Measured with immunoSEQ multiplex PCR; TCRdb has only the in-frame clones, and not every one. The sample has about 180,000 clones, just over 85% seen once. The starting material was peripheral blood, obtained 28 days after the second AZD1222 dose. Source of these receptors: an adult who received the AZD1222 COVID-19 vaccine.

This sequence joins TRBV7-9 and TRBJ1-1; D unresolved. V lost 1 base to trimming and J lost 6 bases, with 9 bases between them. The CDR3 sequence is 13 residues long. Germline CDR1 SEHNR, CDR2 FQNEAQ (reference sequence). This CDR3 reads CASSLVNGAEAFF. The CDR3 DNA reads as TGTGCCAGCAGCTTAGTCAACGGGGCTGAAGCTTTCTTT.

The chain employs TRBV30 and TRBJ1-6; maybe TRBD1 (5 bases). Germline loops: CDR1 GTSNPN, CDR2 SVGIG (reference sequence). The CDR3 is 14 amino acids. Trimming stripped 7 bases from V and 7 bases from J, with 17 bases between. CDR3 sequence: CASRPGLGNSPLHF. DNA for the CDR3: TGTGCCTCACGTCCAGGGCTGGGGAATTCACCCCTCCACTTT. Looking up the rest from reference TRBV30 and TRBJ1-6 gives the full variable domain: SQTIHQWPATLVQPVGSPLSLECTVEGTSNPNLYWYRQAAGRGLQLLFYSVGIGQISSEVPQNLSASRPQDRQFILSSKKLLLSDSGFYLCASRPGLGNSPLHFGNGTRLTVT.

This clone has more than one count but fewer than ten. One end of the junction fails to match germline, which may point to a read error. V usage is TRBV7-7 and J usage is TRBJ1-5; D is unresolved. The CDR3 totals 16 residues. The germline V gene encodes CDR1 SSHAT and CDR2 FNYEAQ (reference sequence). The CDR3 loop reads CASSDSKVEVDQPQHF. The CDR3 coding sequence is TGTGCTAGCAGCGATTCTAAGGTGGAAGTCGATCAGCCCCAGCATTTT.

The V call is TRBV9, the J call TRBJ2-1; D possibly corresponds to TRBD1 (6 bases). Germline-derived CDR1 and CDR2 are SGDLS and YYNGEE. This CDR3 contains 14 residues. The V gene lost 4 bases and the J gene lost 8 bases, with 16 bases spanning the gap. CDR3 nucleotide sequence: TGTGCCAGCAGCAGAACAGGGTTCGGCGATGAGCAGTTCTTC. Amino acids: CASSRTGFGDEQFF. Using reference TRBV9 and TRBJ2-1 for the parts outside the CDR3, the full variable domain is DSGVTQTPKHLITATGQRVTLRCSPRSGDLSVYWYQQSLDQGLQFLIQYYNGEERAKGNILERFSAQQFPDLHSELNLSSLELGDSALYFCASSRTGFGDEQFFGPGTRLTVL.

The rearrangement joins TRBV10-3 to TRBJ2-3, with D perhaps assigned TRBD1 or TRBD2 (5 bases each). Per germline, CDR1 ENHRY and CDR2 SYGVKD. This CDR3 comprises 15 residues. V was clipped by 5 bases and J by 0 bases, with 12 bases between them. The CDR3 sequence is CAISTRDVSTDTQYF. The CDR3 DNA reads TGTGCCATCAGTACTCGGGACGTAAGCACAGATACGCAGTATTTT.

This chain connects TRBV30 to TRBJ1-3; TRBD1 might be the D (5 bases). This CDR3 has 14 amino acids. Per germline, CDR1 GTSNPN and CDR2 SVGIG (reference sequence). The ends were cut back, 5 bases at V and 4 bases at J, with 15 bases in the middle. CDR3 nucleotide sequence: TGTGCCTGGGGGTCCGGGACCGAGGGAAACACCATATATTTT. Its translation: CAWGSGTEGNTIYF.

This chain joins TRBV4-1 and TRBJ2-7; D possibly matches TRBD1 or TRBD2 (5 bases each). Germline V gene lookup returns CDR1 MGHRA and CDR2 YSYEKL. V lost 2 bases, J lost 4 bases, and 15 bases lay in between. The CDR3 length is 15 residues. CDR3 DNA sequence: TGCGCCAGCAGCCAATTAACCGGGACCACTTACGAGCAGTACTTC. It is translated as CASSQLTGTTYEQYF.

The chain recombines TRBV30 with TRBJ1-5, with D possibly TRBD1 on 6 matching bases. Between the trimmed V and J ends, which lost 0 bases and 4 bases, there was a span of 10 bases. This CDR3 contains 14 residues. CDR1 and CDR2 (germline): GTSNPN, SVGIG (reference sequence). CDR3 residues: CAWSVGQINQPQHF. CDR3 DNA sequence: TGTGCCTGGAGTGTCGGACAGATAAATCAGCCCCAGCATTTT.

In this sample, this clone turned up a few times. This chain uses TRBV12-3 or TRBV12-4 with TRBJ2-3, with 7 bases that match TRBD1. The CDR3 sequence is 13 residues long. V gave up 3 bases and J gave up 5 bases; unmatched junction bases: 2. CDR3 sequence: CASSFTGEDTQYF. DNA of the CDR3: TGTGCCAGCAGTTTCACAGGGGAAGATACGCAGTATTTT.

The chain joins TRBV10-3 to TRBJ1-1, with D maybe TRBD1 (6 bases). V lost 4 bases and J lost 8, with 11 bases in between. The CDR3 loop spans 12 amino acids. CDR1 is ENHRY, CDR2 SYGVKD, per germline. CDR3 residues: CAISGDRSEAFF. As DNA, the CDR3 is TGTGCCATCAGTGGAGACAGGTCCGAAGCTTTCTTT.

Points on this clone: Within the sample, other DNA sequences also encode this same CDR3. The chain couples TRBV12-3 or TRBV12-4 to TRBJ1-5, with D uncertain. The CDR3 loop spans 12 amino acids. V was cut by 3 bases and J by 3 bases, with 3 bases left in between. The DNA of the CDR3 is TGTGCCAGCAGTTTGAACAATCAGCCCCAGCATTTT. Protein: CASSLNNQPQHF.

The chain links TRBV5-1 to TRBJ2-3; no firm D call. This CDR3 is built from 16 residues. CDR1 is SGHRS, CDR2 YFSETQ, per germline. V lost 0 bases and J 2 bases, leaving 13 bases between the germline ends. Written as DNA, the CDR3 is TGCGCCAGCAGCTTGGGGCCCGGTGGGCTCACAGATACGCAGTATTTT. Encoded protein: CASSLGPGGLTDTQYF.

This clone was observed once. The chain recombines TRBV5-4 with TRBJ2-3; D is perhaps TRBD2 (6 bases). Trimming removed 4 bases at V and 1 base at J, with 13 bases between. The germline CDR1 and CDR2 sequences are SGHNT and YYREEE (reference sequence). The CDR3 runs 15 residues. Written as DNA, the CDR3 is TGTGCCAGCAGCGGGGGACTCCTGGGCACAGATACGCAGTATTTT. Encoded protein: CASSGGLLGTDTQYF. The full variable domain, rest sourced from reference TRBV5-4 and TRBJ2-3, is ETGVTQSPTHLIKTRGQQVTLRCSSQSGHNTVSWYQQALGQGPQFIFQYYREEENGRGNFPPRFSGLQFPNYSSELNVNALELDDSALYLCASSGGLLGTDTQYFGPGTRLTVL.

The chain links TRBV10-3 to TRBJ2-3; 12 positions agree with TRBD2. V trimming: 10 bases; J trimming: 5 bases; junction bases outside the gene matches: 16. Per germline, CDR1 ENHRY and CDR2 SYGVKD. The CDR3 length is 17 residues. The CDR3 spells CATLLQSSGGEGDTQYF. The CDR3, as DNA: TGTGCCACTCTACTGCAGTCTAGCGGGGGGGAGGGAGATACGCAGTATTTT.

This chain uses TRBV19 with TRBJ1-6; D may be TRBD1 (5 bases). CDR1 is LNHDA and CDR2 is SQIVND in the germline V gene (reference sequence). The CDR3 is made up of 17 amino acids. Trimming left V 4 bases short and J 5 bases short, with 18 bases between. CDR3 loop: CASSTRREGGDNSPLHF. For the CDR3, the DNA is TGTGCCAGTAGTACCCGAAGGGAAGGAGGGGATAATTCACCCCTCCACTTT. Based on the CDR3 plus reference TRBV19 and TRBJ1-6, the full variable domain is DGGITQSPKYLFRKEGQNVTLSCEQNLNHDAMYWYRQDPGQGLRLIYYSQIVNDFQKGDIAEGYSVSREKKESFPLTVTSAQKNPTAFYLCASSTRREGGDNSPLHFGNGTRLTVT.

V gene TRBV5-1 combines with J gene TRBJ2-6; TRBD1 might be the D (6 bases). Trimming took off 4 bases at V and 0 bases at J, with 14 bases between the two ends. Germline V lookup: CDR1 SGHRS, CDR2 YFSETQ. The CDR3 contains 17 residues. CDR3 nucleotide sequence: TGCGCCAGCAGCCTGGGACAAGGTAGCTCTGGGGCCAACGTCCTGACTTTC. Protein: CASSLGQGSSGANVLTF.

The CDR3 nucleotides read TGCGCCAGCAGCTTGGGGGGAACCTACGAGCAGTACTTC. Translation: CASSLGGTYEQYF. The gene calls are TRBV5-1 and TRBJ2-7, with D hard to call. The ends were cut back, 0 bases at V and 2 bases at J, with 6 bases in the middle. Germline CDR1 reads SGHRS; CDR2 reads YFSETQ. The CDR3 length is 13 residues.

The chain combines TRBV7-6 with TRBJ2-3; 9 bases fit TRBD2. The CDR3 is 16 amino acids. CDR1 is SGHVS, CDR2 FNYEAQ, per germline. V shed 1 base and J 3 bases; nucleotides not matched to a gene: 5. The CDR3 loop is CASSLGAGGWTDTQYF. CDR3 sequence (DNA): TGTGCCAGCAGCTTAGGAGCGGGGGGTTGGACAGATACGCAGTATTTT.

This chain joins TRBV6-5 and TRBJ1-2; perhaps TRBD1 as D (5 bases). CDR3 length: 15 amino acids. V dropped 0 bases and J dropped 5 bases, with 13 bases sitting between them. The germline V gene encodes CDR1 MNHEY and CDR2 SVGAGI. The chain's CDR3 is CASSYSMTAQYGYTF. In nucleotides, the CDR3 is TGTGCCAGCAGTTACTCAATGACAGCTCAATATGGCTACACCTTC.